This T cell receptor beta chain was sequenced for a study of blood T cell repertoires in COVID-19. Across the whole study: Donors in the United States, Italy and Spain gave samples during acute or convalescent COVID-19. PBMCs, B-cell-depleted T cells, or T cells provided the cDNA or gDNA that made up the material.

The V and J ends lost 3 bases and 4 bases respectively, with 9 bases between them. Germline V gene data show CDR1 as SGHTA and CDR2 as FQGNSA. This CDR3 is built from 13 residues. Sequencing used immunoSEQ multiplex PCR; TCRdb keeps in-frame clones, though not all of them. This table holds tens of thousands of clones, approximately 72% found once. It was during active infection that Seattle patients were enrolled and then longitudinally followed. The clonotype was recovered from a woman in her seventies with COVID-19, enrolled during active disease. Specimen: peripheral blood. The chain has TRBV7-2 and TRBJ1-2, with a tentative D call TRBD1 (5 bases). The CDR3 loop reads CASSFGGGYGYTF. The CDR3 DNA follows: TGTGCCAGCAGCTTCGGGGGTGGCTATGGCTACACCTTC.